This T cell receptor beta chain emerged from a study of blood T cell repertoires in COVID-19. Study-wide context: Italy, Spain and the United States were the sources of the convalescent and acute COVID-19 samples.

Germline lookup yields CDR1 MNHEY and CDR2 SVGEGT. J was trimmed by 5 bases and V by 6 bases; bases with no gene match: 6. The CDR3 covers 15 residues. In the authors' workflow: Amplification with reference gene primers provided the estimates of nucleated cell counts. Profiling relied on immunoSEQ multiplex PCR, and the TCRdb table lists in-frame clones only, not all of them. The DNA gave D and trimming, while V, J and clone size come from that table. The table includes about 160,000 clones, 90% to 95% detected once. Sequenced: peripheral blood. The V and J genes are TRBV6-2 or TRBV6-3 and TRBJ1-6; 8 bases match TRBD1. This clonotype was obtained from a middle-aged man with acute or convalescent COVID-19. The CDR3 DNA reads as TGTGCCAGCAGCCCGGACAGGGCCCATAATTCACCCCTCCACTTT. Protein product: CASSPDRAHNSPLHF.